The source of this T cell receptor beta chain is a study of CD8 T cells in ankylosing spondylitis. A note on this clonotype: Its specificity is not known.

Study-level findings and limits: Certain motif variants had earlier appeared in reactive arthritis synovial fluid and blood. Disease-linked clones reportedly concentrated significantly in matched ankylosing spondylitis synovial fluid.

This CDR3 comprises 13 residues. Germline V gene data show CDR1 as SGHTA and CDR2 as FQGNSA. Unmatched junction bases numbered 9, after V lost 8 bases and J lost 9 bases. Quantitative 5'-RACE with molecular barcodes produced the TCR beta libraries. TCRdb re-analysed the 5' RACE reads in MiXCR, keeping a single row per CDR3 protein. The table includes roughly 230,000 distinct CDR3 sequences, approximately 7.6% detected once. Sequenced sample: blood, either unsorted or a sorted T cell fraction (not recorded which). The TCR sequence derives from a female donor with ankylosing spondylitis or in good health (not recorded which). The rearrangement joins TRBV7-2 to TRBJ2-1; 8 bases match TRBD2. CDR3 DNA: TGTGCCAGCCGCTACGGGAGGGCCGGTGAGCAGTTCTTC. Its protein is CASRYGRAGEQFF.